The 30 T cell receptor beta chains below were found in one sample sequenced in a study of shared clonotypes between healthy human individuals. Only in-frame clones appear in the TCRdb table, and some are missing; sequencing was by immunoSEQ multiplex PCR. The sample has some 2 million clones; roughly 95% are singletons. Sequenced input: naive CD4+ T cells sorted from blood. Subset meaning: CD45RA+ positively selected. The source of these receptors is a man aged 18 to 35 in good health.

The chain joins TRBV7-9 to TRBJ2-1; 9 positions agree with TRBD2. Looked up from germline, CDR1 is SEHNR and CDR2 is FQNEAQ (reference sequence). The CDR3 totals 15 residues. The V gene end was trimmed by 3 bases and the J gene end by 10 bases; junction bases not matched to a gene: 10. The CDR3 sequence is CASSFVAGGPSEQFF. CDR3 coding DNA: TGTGCCAGCAGCTTCGTCGCGGGAGGGCCCTCAGAGCAGTTCTTC.

The chain carries TRBV10-3 and TRBJ2-3; TRBD1 matches 9 bases. Unmatched junction bases numbered 6, after V lost 6 bases and J lost 2 bases. Germline CDR1 is ENHRY and CDR2 is SYGVKD. This CDR3 is built from 15 residues. The CDR3, as DNA: TGTGCCATCAGGGGGACAGGGACTTCCACAGATACGCAGTATTTT. This sequence encodes CAIRGTGTSTDTQYF.

This clone is a singleton in its sample. The sample carries other DNA sequences with the same CDR3. The CDR3 DNA follows: TGCGCCAGCAGCTTAGAAGGGACGAGCAATCAGCCCCAGCATTTT. It yields the protein CASSLEGTSNQPQHF. This chain uses TRBV5-1 with TRBJ1-5, with D tentatively TRBD1 (5 bases). Trimming pared 2 bases from V and 1 base from J, leaving 10 bases between. The CDR3 loop spans 15 amino acids. Germline CDR1 SGHRS, CDR2 YFSETQ.

The CDR3 nucleotides read TGTGCCAGCAGCGCGAGATTAAGGGACAGGGGGACCGGCTACACCTTC. It encodes CASSARLRDRGTGYTF. The chain uses TRBV9 and TRBJ1-2; 11 nucleotides line up with TRBD1. The CDR3 consists of 16 residues. Germline CDR1 and CDR2: SGDLS and YYNGEE. The V gene end was trimmed by 3 bases and the J gene end by 8 bases; junction bases not matched to a gene: 12.

The chain is built from TRBV4-3 and TRBJ1-2; D is possibly TRBD1 (6 bases). The CDR3 runs to 14 residues. V was cut by 4 bases and J by 0 bases, with 9 bases left in between. CDR1 is LGHNA and CDR2 is YSLEER in the germline V gene. CDR3 nucleotide sequence: TGCGCCAGCAGCCGGACAGATTCTAACTATGGCTACACCTTC. This encodes CASSRTDSNYGYTF.

V is TRBV11-2 and J is TRBJ2-3; unclear D gene. Germline V gene data show CDR1 as SGHAT and CDR2 as FQNNGV. V was clipped by 3 bases and J by 5 bases, with 9 bases between them. CDR3 length equals 13 residues. The CDR3 is CASSFVWGDTQYF. In nucleotides, the CDR3 is TGTGCCAGCAGCTTTGTGTGGGGAGATACGCAGTATTTT.

The V gene is TRBV5-4, the J gene TRBJ1-1; D uncertain. Germline assignment: CDR1 SGHNT and CDR2 YYREEE (reference sequence). There are 13 residues in the CDR3. V lost 2 bases to trimming and J lost 4 bases, with 9 bases between them. CDR3 in amino acids: CASSFGDSTEAFF. The DNA for the CDR3 is TGTGCCAGCAGCTTTGGGGATTCCACTGAAGCTTTCTTT.

The DNA of the CDR3 is TGTGCCAGCAGCTACCAGGGAGAGTATGGCTACACCTTC. Amino acid sequence: CASSYQGEYGYTF. V is TRBV6-1 and J is TRBJ1-2, with D perhaps matching TRBD1 (5 bases). Between the trimmed V and J ends, which lost 6 bases and 5 bases, there was a span of 13 bases. Germline CDR1 and CDR2: MNHNS and SASEGT. The CDR3 extends over 13 amino acids.

This clone was found a few times. Relative to the germline gene, one junction end is altered; a read error may explain this. This sample also contains other DNA sequences that code for the same CDR3. The CDR3 reads CASRTAMNTEAFF. The DNA for the CDR3 is TGTGCCAGCAGGACAGCTATGAACACTGAAGCCTTCTTT. The chain is built from TRBV6-5 and TRBJ1-1, with D perhaps matching TRBD1 (5 bases). Germline V CDR1 and CDR2: MNHEY, SVGAGI. This CDR3 region has 13 residues.

The rearrangement links TRBV19 to TRBJ2-4; D perhaps matches TRBD1 (5 bases). This CDR3 spans 14 amino acids. V was cut by 3 bases and J by 2 bases, with 8 bases left in between. Looked up from germline, CDR1 is LNHDA and CDR2 is SQIVND (reference sequence). CDR3 amino acids: CASSISGPKNIQYF. In nucleotides, the CDR3 is TGTGCCAGTAGTATTTCAGGGCCCAAAAACATTCAGTACTTC.

This clone was seen a single time. This chain uses TRBV5-1 with TRBJ1-6, with TRBD1 as a possible D gene (6 bases). The CDR3 runs 15 residues. The V end was cut by 0 bases, the J end by 10 bases, with 14 bases between. The germline V gene has CDR1 SGHRS and CDR2 YFSETQ. The CDR3 DNA follows: TGCGCCAGCAGCTTGGTAGGGGGAAGAGGCTCACCCCTCCACTTT. Translating it yields CASSLVGGRGSPLHF.

V usage is TRBV5-1 and J usage is TRBJ2-5; TRBD2 matches 8 bases. Germline assignment: CDR1 SGHRS and CDR2 YFSETQ. V was clipped by 7 bases and J by 4 bases; unmatched bases: 9. The CDR3 runs to 14 residues. The CDR3 coding sequence is TGCGCCAGCCGGGGTAGCGGGGCAGGAGAGACCCAGTACTTC. It specifies CASRGSGAGETQYF.

The rearrangement links TRBV6-5 to TRBJ2-2; 11 positions match TRBD1. V lost 6 bases to trimming and J lost 10 bases; unmatched junction nucleotides: 10. Germline V CDR1 and CDR2: MNHEY, SVGAGI. The CDR3 is made up of 15 amino acids. The CDR3 bases are TGTGCCAGCAGCAGGGGGACAGGGGGGTTCCAGGAGCTGTTTTTT. Its protein is CASSRGTGGFQELFF.

The chain has TRBV2 and TRBJ2-1, with D unresolved. V lost 4 bases to trimming and J lost 10 bases, with 8 bases between them. The germline CDR1 and CDR2 sequences are SNHLY and FYNNEI. The CDR3 has 11 amino acids. The CDR3 region has the DNA TGTGCCAGCAGTGGGTTTCGAGAGCAGTTCTTC. Translated: CASSGFREQFF.

In its sample, this clone was seen a few times. The genes are TRBV7-2 and TRBJ2-5; 7 bases match TRBD1. Germline-derived CDR1 and CDR2 are SGHTA and FQGNSA. The CDR3 runs to 14 residues. Germline trimming cut 5 bases from V and 5 bases from J; bases unmatched to any gene: 8. CDR3 loop: CASSGNRGRETQYF. CDR3 sequence (DNA): TGTGCCAGCAGCGGAAACAGGGGCCGGGAGACCCAGTACTTC.

This chain links TRBV6-6 with TRBJ2-3, with TRBD2 matching 11 bases. Losses at the gene ends were 5 bases for V and 8 bases for J; bases not matched to a gene: 12. Germline V gives CDR1 MNHNY, CDR2 SVGAGI (reference sequence). The CDR3 totals 16 residues. In DNA form, the CDR3 reads TGTGCCAGCAGTCCCAAGACTAGCGGGGCACAGGGTACGCAGTATTTT. This codes for CASSPKTSGAQGTQYF.

The chain couples TRBV2 to TRBJ2-3; D not resolved. CDR1 and CDR2 from the germline V gene are SNHLY and FYNNEI. This CDR3 has 16 residues. V lost 3 bases, J lost 0 bases, and 13 bases lay in between. The CDR3 is CASSDRAVASTDTQYF. CDR3 bases: TGTGCCAGCAGTGATAGGGCAGTAGCTAGCACAGATACGCAGTATTTT.

The rearrangement uses TRBV2 and TRBJ2-5; D might be TRBD2 (5 bases). V was clipped by 2 bases and J by 1 base, with 14 bases between them. Germline assignment: CDR1 SNHLY and CDR2 FYNNEI. This CDR3 comprises 16 residues. The CDR3 reads CASSEPSWTSQETQYF. CDR3 bases: TGTGCCAGCAGTGAACCATCCTGGACTTCCCAAGAGACCCAGTACTTC.

The rearrangement links TRBV19 to TRBJ2-7; unclear D gene. Trimming stripped 2 bases from V and 2 bases from J, with 10 bases between. Germline V gene data show CDR1 as LNHDA and CDR2 as SQIVND (reference sequence). The CDR3 totals 14 residues. CDR3 loop: CASSIPGVTYEQYF. Here the CDR3 DNA reads TGTGCCAGTAGTATACCGGGTGTAACCTACGAGCAGTACTTC.

This clone showed up just once. The chain recombines TRBV7-2 with TRBJ1-5; D is possibly TRBD1 (6 bases). V shed 4 bases and J shed 4 bases, with 14 bases lying between them. Germline V lookup: CDR1 SGHTA, CDR2 FQGNSA. CDR3 length equals 15 residues. CDR3 bases: TGTGCCAGCAGCTCGGAACAGGGCTTAAATCAGCCCCAGCATTTT. This codes for CASSSEQGLNQPQHF.

Details on this clone: A much larger clonotype is one base distant, so this may be a read error. The limits of the CDR3 on the DNA are not certain, so only TCRdb's listed CDR3 is given. The rearrangement joins TRBV29-1 to TRBJ1-4; the table names TRBD1, a call not compared with the DNA. Both ends counted, the CDR3 spans 13 residues. The germline V gene encodes CDR1 SQVTM and CDR2 ANQGSEA. The CDR3: CSVATGINEKLVF.

The chain is built from TRBV2 and TRBJ2-1, with 7 bases that match TRBD2. This CDR3 is built from 12 residues. With 6 bases clipped from V and 6 bases from J, the junction kept 2 bases outside the gene matches. Looked up from germline, CDR1 is SNHLY and CDR2 is FYNNEI. The CDR3 DNA follows: TGTGCCAGCAGGACTAGCCTCAATGAGCAGTTCTTC. It specifies CASRTSLNEQFF.

Points on this clone: Other DNA sequences of this sample code for an identical CDR3. The V gene is TRBV5-1, the J gene TRBJ1-2, with a tentative D call TRBD1 (6 bases). Trimming took 0 bases from V and 4 from J, leaving 7 bases between them. The CDR3 covers 13 residues. CDR1 and CDR2 (germline): SGHRS, YFSETQ. The CDR3 spells CASSLEGGYGYTF. CDR3 DNA sequence: TGCGCCAGCAGCTTGGAGGGGGGCTATGGCTACACCTTC.

The chain combines TRBV5-1 with TRBJ2-3, with 7 bases that match TRBD1. Looked up from germline, CDR1 is SGHRS and CDR2 is YFSETQ. The CDR3 spans 15 residues. V shed 0 bases and J 6 bases; nucleotides not matched to a gene: 7. In nucleotides, the CDR3 is TGCGCCAGCAGCTTGGGACAGGGAGTATTGGATACGCAGTATTTT. This gives the protein CASSLGQGVLDTQYF.

The chain couples TRBV4-3 to TRBJ1-2; D not certain. V was cut by 1 base and J by 8 bases, with 11 bases left in between. CDR1 and CDR2 from the germline V gene are LGHNA and YSLEER. The CDR3 is 13 residues long. The CDR3 is CASSQVNPGGYTF. The CDR3 DNA sequence: TGCGCCAGCAGCCAAGTTAACCCTGGCGGCTACACCTTC.

The V gene is TRBV6-1, the J gene TRBJ2-1; D is ambiguous. V was clipped by 4 bases and J by 9 bases, with 7 bases between them. The CDR3 length is 11 residues. Germline V gene sequence: CDR1 MNHNS, CDR2 SASEGT. The CDR3 region is CASSGLVEQFF. DNA of the CDR3: TGTGCCAGCAGTGGATTGGTTGAGCAGTTCTTC.

The rearrangement links TRBV18 to TRBJ2-3; the D is unclear. V gave up 3 bases and J gave up 0 bases, with 10 bases separating them. Germline values: CDR1 KGHSH, CDR2 LQKENI. The CDR3 spans 15 residues. In DNA form, the CDR3 reads TGTGCCAGCTCACCGCCCCAGGTAAGCACAGATACGCAGTATTTT. As protein: CASSPPQVSTDTQYF.

V usage is TRBV4-1 and J usage is TRBJ1-3; 7 positions agree with TRBD1. The germline V gene encodes CDR1 MGHRA and CDR2 YSYEKL. The trim removed 0 bases at V and 5 bases at J, leaving 1 base unmatched. The CDR3 has 14 residues. CDR3 residues: CASSQEDRRNTIYF. CDR3 DNA: TGCGCCAGCAGCCAAGAGGACAGGAGAAACACCATATATTTT.

The CDR3 protein is CASSRGQQTYEQYF. The CDR3, as DNA: TGTGCCAGCAGCAGGGGACAGCAAACCTACGAGCAGTACTTC. The gene calls are TRBV7-6 and TRBJ2-7, with TRBD1 matching over 7 bases. The length of the CDR3 is 14 residues. The V gene end was trimmed by 5 bases and the J gene end by 2 bases; junction bases not matched to a gene: 6. Per germline, CDR1 SGHVS and CDR2 FNYEAQ.

The chain combines TRBV5-1 with TRBJ2-1; D unresolved. CDR3 length equals 13 residues. CDR1 and CDR2 (germline): SGHRS, YFSETQ. Trimming shortened V by 5 bases and J by 7 bases, and 13 bases separated the two germline ends. In DNA, the CDR3 is TGCGCCAGCAGGCCTATACGGGTGAATGAGCAGTTCTTC. Protein: CASRPIRVNEQFF.